These 5 T cell receptor beta chains were all obtained from the same sample, sequenced in a study of blood T cell repertoires in COVID-19. The assay was immunoSEQ multiplex PCR, and TCRdb's table has in-frame clones only and misses some. Of about 500,000 clones listed, around 87% were seen once; the top ten hold about 0.75%. Sequenced input: PBMCs or T cells enriched from blood (not recorded which). The source of these receptors is a woman younger than 35 who had recovered from COVID-19.

In nucleotides, the CDR3 is TGTGCCACCAGCAGAGCTCCGCCCTTACCCAGGGGGAGCGATGAGCAGTTCTTC. Amino acid sequence: CATSRAPPLPRGSDEQFF. The chain joins TRBV15 to TRBJ2-1, with 7 nucleotides matching TRBD1. CDR1 and CDR2 (germline): LNHNV, YYDKDF (reference sequence). The CDR3 is made up of 18 amino acids. V was clipped by 1 base and J by 8 bases; unmatched bases: 17.

The rearrangement uses TRBV11-2 and TRBJ2-5; tentatively, D is TRBD2 (5 bases). CDR1 and CDR2 (germline): SGHAT, FQNNGV. V lost 5 bases and J 7 bases, leaving 20 bases between the germline ends. The CDR3 sequence is 15 residues long. The CDR3 protein is CASSPLQLPAGTQYF. The CDR3 DNA reads TGTGCCAGCAGCCCCCTACAATTACCCGCGGGGACCCAGTACTTC. The full variable domain, its missing parts supplied by reference TRBV11-2 and TRBJ2-5, is EAGVAQSPRYKIIEKRQSVAFWCNPISGHATLYWYQQILGQGPKLLIQFQNNGVVDDSQLPKDRFSAERLKGVDSTLKIQPAKLEDSAVYLCASSPLQLPAGTQYFGPGTRLLVL.

This sequence joins TRBV19 and TRBJ1-2; D is perhaps TRBD1 (6 bases). There are 15 residues in the CDR3. V was cut by 11 bases and J by 5 bases, with 24 bases left in between. Germline V gene sequence: CDR1 LNHDA, CDR2 SQIVND (reference sequence). The CDR3 DNA reads as TGTGCCGGGGGCATGGGCGGATTAGAGTCTTATGGCTACACCTTC. It is translated as CAGGMGGLESYGYTF.

The chain links TRBV4-2 to TRBJ2-1, with 8 bases identical to TRBD2. Trimming removed 0 bases from V and 3 bases from J; junction bases left unmatched: 4. This CDR3 is built from 16 residues. Germline-derived CDR1 and CDR2 are LGHNA and YNFKEQ. CDR3 bases: TGTGCCAGCAGCCAAGAACCGGGGGGGCACTACAATGAGCAGTTCTTC. It codes for CASSQEPGGHYNEQFF.

The chain uses TRBV7-9 and TRBJ1-1; 9 bases line up with TRBD1. This CDR3 region has 14 residues. V lost 9 bases, J lost 8 bases, and 13 bases stayed unmatched. Germline V CDR1 and CDR2: SEHNR, FQNEAQ (reference sequence). The CDR3 DNA reads as TGTGCCAGTCACAGGGGGGGACAGGGCGAGGAAGCTTTCTTT. Translating gives CASHRGGQGEEAFF.